Each of the 24 T cell receptor beta chains below was sequenced from the same sample in a study of blood T cell repertoires in COVID-19. Assay used: immunoSEQ multiplex PCR; TCRdb lists only in-frame clones, some missing. The profile covers nearly 65,000 clones, with about 86% appearing a single time and 9.5% to 15% taken by the ten largest. Sequenced sample: peripheral blood. Receptors were obtained from a human donor in a cohort sampled during active COVID-19.

This sequence joins TRBV28 and TRBJ2-3, with TRBD1 matching 7 bases. Germline trimming cut 6 bases from V and 1 base from J; bases unmatched to any gene: 7. From germline, CDR1 is MDHEN and CDR2 SYDVKM. The CDR3 has 15 residues. The CDR3 sequence: CASSPGGWGTDTQYF. As DNA, the CDR3 is TGTGCCAGCAGCCCAGGGGGTTGGGGCACAGATACGCAGTATTTT.

This CDR3 is CASSLPQGGPQHF. The DNA of the CDR3 is TGTGCCAGCAGTTTACCTCAGGGTGGGCCCCAGCATTTT. The V gene is TRBV28, the J gene TRBJ1-5, with D perhaps TRBD1 (5 bases). Germline V CDR1 and CDR2: MDHEN, SYDVKM. The CDR3 consists of 13 residues. Trimming removed 2 bases from V and 9 bases from J, with 11 bases in between. The whole variable domain, filled in from reference TRBV28 and TRBJ1-5, reads DVKVTQSSRYLVKRTGEKVFLECVQDMDHENMFWYRQDPGLGLRLIYFSYDVKMKEKGDIPEGYSVSREKKERFSLILESASTNQTSMYLCASSLPQGGPQHFGDGTRLSIL.

The chain carries TRBV19 and TRBJ1-1; 10 nucleotides line up with TRBD1. V gave up 6 bases and J gave up 4 bases; unmatched junction bases: 8. CDR1 and CDR2 (germline): LNHDA, SQIVND (reference sequence). This CDR3 has 15 residues. DNA of the CDR3: TGTGCCAGTAGGCTTGGGGACAGGGGAAGCACTGAAGCTTTCTTT. Translated: CASRLGDRGSTEAFF.

The genes are TRBV11-2 and TRBJ1-3; the D gene is possibly TRBD1 (5 bases). Trimming pared 1 base from V and 0 bases from J, leaving 7 bases between. Per the germline V gene, CDR1 is SGHAT and CDR2 is FQNNGV. The CDR3 contains 15 residues. The CDR3 coding sequence is TGTGCCAGCAGCTTAGTCAGGGACTCTGGAAACACCATATATTTT. Protein product: CASSLVRDSGNTIYF. The complete variable domain, with remaining parts taken from reference TRBV11-2 and TRBJ1-3, reads EAGVAQSPRYKIIEKRQSVAFWCNPISGHATLYWYQQILGQGPKLLIQFQNNGVVDDSQLPKDRFSAERLKGVDSTLKIQPAKLEDSAVYLCASSLVRDSGNTIYFGEGSWLTVV.

The rearrangement links TRBV18 to TRBJ2-7, with 12 bases aligning to TRBD1. The ends lost 1 base at V and 0 bases at J; junction bases unmatched: 1. The CDR3 extends over 16 amino acids. Germline V gene sequence: CDR1 KGHSH, CDR2 LQKENI. The CDR3 DNA is TGTGCCAGCTCACCACTGGGACAGGGGGCCTCCTACGAGCAGTACTTC. It translates to CASSPLGQGASYEQYF.

This clone was counted once. The chain links TRBV5-4 to TRBJ2-1; 14 bases are a match to TRBD2. Germline CDR1 and CDR2: SGHNT and YYREEE (reference sequence). The junction had 6 bases not matched to a gene; V was cut back by 4 bases and J by 6 bases. The CDR3 is 16 amino acids. The CDR3 reads CASSPRLAGGSNEQFF. CDR3 coding DNA: TGTGCCAGCAGCCCGCGACTAGCGGGAGGGTCCAATGAGCAGTTCTTC.

CDR3 nucleotide sequence: TGCGCCAGCAGCCAAGTGTTTGCAGGGGAGTGGAAAGCCTCTTATGGCTACACCTTC. Protein product: CASSQVFAGEWKASYGYTF. This chain joins TRBV4-3 and TRBJ1-2; possibly TRBD1 for D (6 bases). V lost 1 base and J lost 5, with 26 bases in between. This CDR3 has 19 amino acids. Per the germline V gene, CDR1 is LGHNA and CDR2 is YSLEER.

This chain links TRBV6-2 or TRBV6-3 with TRBJ1-1; D perhaps matches TRBD1 (6 bases). In germline, CDR1 is MNHEY, CDR2 SVGEGT. The CDR3 length is 13 residues. V lost 1 base, J lost 5 bases, and 8 bases lay in between. CDR3 nucleotide sequence: TGTGCCAGCAGTTACTTTGGACAGACTGAAGCTTTCTTT. Its protein product is CASSYFGQTEAFF.

The chain combines TRBV7-3 with TRBJ2-4; 12 bases are shared with TRBD1. Trimming took 2 bases from V and 8 from J; bases not matched to a gene: 4. The germline V gene encodes CDR1 SGHTA and CDR2 FQGTGA. CDR3 length equals 15 residues. CDR3: CASSLGTGGPDIQYF. The CDR3 bases are TGTGCCAGCAGCTTAGGGACAGGGGGCCCGGACATTCAGTACTTC.

The chain couples TRBV12-5 to TRBJ1-1; possibly TRBD1 for D (6 bases). Germline V CDR1 and CDR2: LGHNT, FRNRAP. The CDR3 sequence is 18 residues long. Trimming took off 7 bases at V and 3 bases at J, with 27 bases between the two ends. The CDR3 nucleotides read TGTGCTAGTGCCGACCAGGGGAGAGGGTTGAGGGGCGACACTGAAGCTTTCTTT. It specifies CASADQGRGLRGDTEAFF.

The chain combines TRBV2 with TRBJ2-2, with D perhaps TRBD1 (6 bases). CDR1 is SNHLY and CDR2 is FYNNEI in the germline V gene. The germline V and J ends were trimmed by 5 bases and 7 bases, with 14 bases remaining between them. CDR3 size: 14 residues. The CDR3 sequence: CASSYRDRNGELFF. The CDR3 DNA sequence: TGTGCCAGCAGTTACAGGGATAGAAACGGGGAGCTGTTTTTT.

The chain is built from TRBV4-2 and TRBJ1-2; 8 bases align to TRBD1. The CDR3 consists of 15 residues. Germline CDR1 is LGHNA and CDR2 is YNFKEQ. The V gene end was trimmed by 0 bases and the J gene end by 3 bases; junction bases not matched to a gene: 3. The CDR3 sequence: CASSQEGTGYYGYTF. In DNA, the CDR3 is TGTGCCAGCAGCCAAGAGGGGACAGGATACTATGGCTACACCTTC.

The CDR3 protein is CASSFPGQGIGEQYF. The CDR3 DNA is TGTGCCAGCAGCTTCCCGGGACAGGGGATCGGCGAGCAGTACTTC. The chain employs TRBV11-3 and TRBJ2-7; TRBD1 matches 10 bases. The length of the CDR3 is 15 residues. The V gene's germline CDR1 is SGHNT and CDR2 YENEEA. V dropped 3 bases and J dropped 6; count of bases not matched to a gene: 8.

This chain connects TRBV7-2 to TRBJ2-4; weak D call: TRBD1 (5 bases). Per the germline V gene, CDR1 is SGHTA and CDR2 is FQGNSA. The V and J ends lost 4 bases and 1 base respectively, with 23 bases between them. The CDR3 is made up of 19 amino acids. The CDR3 is CASSSPSWGTPSAKNIQYF. The CDR3 nucleotides are TGTGCCAGCAGCTCCCCCTCTTGGGGCACCCCTTCGGCCAAAAACATTCAGTACTTC.

The chain is built from TRBV5-1 and TRBJ2-5, with a tentative D call TRBD2 (5 bases). Trimming took 4 bases from V and 3 from J, leaving 10 bases between them. CDR1 and CDR2 (germline): SGHRS, YFSETQ. The CDR3 contains 13 residues. CDR3 DNA sequence: TGCGCCAGCAGCCGGACTGGTGAAGAGACCCAGTACTTC. This codes for CASSRTGEETQYF.

This chain joins TRBV6-5 and TRBJ1-2, with D unresolved. V was shortened by 5 bases and J by 3 bases, with 16 bases between the two germline ends. The CDR3 sequence is 15 residues long. Germline V gene data show CDR1 as MNHEY and CDR2 as SVGAGI. CDR3 amino acids: CASSRTSSADYGYTF. CDR3 sequence (DNA): TGTGCCAGCAGTCGGACTTCCTCGGCGGACTATGGCTACACCTTC.

The V and J genes are TRBV3-1 (or the pseudogene TRBV3-2) and TRBJ2-3; a weak D match, TRBD2 (6 bases). The CDR3 length is 14 residues. The germline gives CDR1 LGHDT, CDR2 YNNKEL (reference sequence). The V end was cut by 1 base, the J end by 3 bases, with 8 bases between. CDR3 amino acids: CASSQARGTDTQYF. The CDR3 DNA is TGTGCCAGCAGCCAAGCGCGGGGAACAGATACGCAGTATTTT.

V gene TRBV18 combines with J gene TRBJ2-2; TRBD1 is a possible D gene (6 bases). The V end was cut by 6 bases, the J end by 1 base, with 12 bases between. The CDR3 sequence is 15 residues long. Germline V CDR1 and CDR2: KGHSH, LQKENI. The CDR3, as DNA: TGTGCCAGCTCTAACGGGACATTGAACACCGGGGAGCTGTTTTTT. Translated: CASSNGTLNTGELFF.

Only a few counts were recorded for this clone. The chain links TRBV18 to TRBJ1-1; TRBD1 matches at 7 bases. CDR3 length equals 16 residues. Germline CDR1 and CDR2: KGHSH and LQKENI. The trim removed 2 bases at V and 1 base at J, leaving 7 bases unmatched. The CDR3 sequence: CASSPRQGGGNTEAFF. DNA for the CDR3: TGTGCCAGCTCACCAAGACAGGGAGGTGGGAACACTGAAGCTTTCTTT. Complete variable domain (other parts from reference TRBV18 and TRBJ1-1): NAGVMQNPRHLVRRRGQEARLRCSPMKGHSHVYWYRQLPEEGLKFMVYLQKENIIDESGMPKERFSAEFPKEGPSILRIQQVVRGDSAAYFCASSPRQGGGNTEAFFGQGTRLTVV.

This clone was seen a handful of times. The chain links TRBV4-3 to TRBJ2-4, with D possibly TRBD1 on 6 matching bases. The CDR3 loop spans 20 amino acids. Trimming removed 0 bases at V and 1 base at J, with 22 bases between. Germline CDR1 and CDR2: LGHNA and YSLEER. In DNA, the CDR3 is TGCGCCAGCAGCCAAGAGAGGGGGTTAAGTAGTCAGGCTGCCAAAAACATTCAGTACTTC. Encoded protein: CASSQERGLSSQAAKNIQYF.

This chain links TRBV7-8 with TRBJ2-1; TRBD1 matches 11 bases. V lost 5 bases to trimming and J lost 8 bases; unmatched junction nucleotides: 11. The CDR3 covers 16 residues. Germline loops: CDR1 SGHVS, CDR2 FQNEAQ. The CDR3 reads CASSKRTGGDSYEQFF. For the CDR3, the DNA is TGTGCCAGCAGCAAACGGACAGGGGGCGATTCTTATGAGCAGTTCTTC.

The V call is TRBV12-5, the J call TRBJ2-1; 14 nucleotides align to TRBD2. The CDR3 length is 14 residues. Germline V CDR1 and CDR2: LGHNT, FRNRAP. V dropped 7 bases and J dropped 6; count of bases not matched to a gene: 2. The CDR3 nucleotides are TGTGCTAGTGCCGGGACTAGCGGGGGCAATGAGCAGTTCTTC. Translating it yields CASAGTSGGNEQFF.

The chain employs TRBV13 and TRBJ2-7, with TRBD2 matching 8 bases. Germline values: CDR1 PRHDT, CDR2 FYEKMQ (reference sequence). Trimming removed 1 base from V and 0 bases from J; junction bases left unmatched: 2. CDR3 length: 15 amino acids. CDR3: CASSLDGGASYEQYF. CDR3 DNA sequence: TGTGCCAGCAGCTTAGACGGGGGGGCCTCCTACGAGCAGTACTTC.

The V gene is TRBV2, the J gene TRBJ2-7; TRBD1 matches 9 bases. Germline V CDR1 and CDR2: SNHLY, FYNNEI. V dropped 8 bases and J dropped 0; count of bases not matched to a gene: 5. This CDR3 has 14 amino acids. CDR3 DNA sequence: TGTGCCAGCGCTACAGGGGGCAACTCCTACGAGCAGTACTTC. This sequence encodes CASATGGNSYEQYF.